This TCR beta chain was sequenced for a study of T cell responses to AZD1222 COVID-19 vaccine. Study-level findings and limits: White British people made up most donors, females outnumbered males, and clonal diversity was possibly underestimated. The breadth and depth of Spike-specific TCRs increased once two AZD1222 doses had been given. Targets within unmutated variant regions were reportedly found for nearly half of spike-specific TCRs. Just five to seven AZD1222 recipients tested seropositive at baseline.

The CDR3 totals 13 residues. V lost 5 bases to trimming and J lost 4 bases, with 11 bases between them. The germline gives CDR1 SEHNR, CDR2 FQNEAQ (reference sequence). Using immunoSEQ multiplex PCR, the repertoire was profiled, and TCRdb retains in-frame clones only, with some absent. The sample consists of about 120,000 clones, about 89% of them appearing once. In regard to this clone: Its antigen is unknown.

The sequenced sample was peripheral blood, obtained on day 0 of AZD1222 vaccination. This TCR was recovered from an adult in good health. This chain uses TRBV7-9 with TRBJ1-2; maybe TRBD1 (5 bases). The CDR3 sequence: CASSEGTAYGYTF. DNA for the CDR3: TGTGCCAGCAGCGAAGGGACGGCCTATGGCTACACCTTC.